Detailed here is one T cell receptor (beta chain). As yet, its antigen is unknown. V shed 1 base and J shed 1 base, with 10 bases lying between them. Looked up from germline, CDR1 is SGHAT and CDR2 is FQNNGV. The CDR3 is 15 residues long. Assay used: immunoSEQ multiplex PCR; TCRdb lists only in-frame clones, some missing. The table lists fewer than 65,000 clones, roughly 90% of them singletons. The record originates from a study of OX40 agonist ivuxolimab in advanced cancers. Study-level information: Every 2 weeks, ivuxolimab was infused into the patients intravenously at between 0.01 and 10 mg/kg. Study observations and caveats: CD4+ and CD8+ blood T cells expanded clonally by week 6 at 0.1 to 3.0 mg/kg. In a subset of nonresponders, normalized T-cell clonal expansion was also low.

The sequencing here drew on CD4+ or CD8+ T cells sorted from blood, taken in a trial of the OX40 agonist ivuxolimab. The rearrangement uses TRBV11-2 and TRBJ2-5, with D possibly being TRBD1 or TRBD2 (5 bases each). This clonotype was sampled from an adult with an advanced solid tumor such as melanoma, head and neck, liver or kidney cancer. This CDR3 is CASSLGVGTQETQYF. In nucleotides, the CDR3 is TGTGCCAGCAGCTTAGGCGTAGGGACCCAAGAGACCCAGTACTTC. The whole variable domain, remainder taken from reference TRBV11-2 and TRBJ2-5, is EAGVAQSPRYKIIEKRQSVAFWCNPISGHATLYWYQQILGQGPKLLIQFQNNGVVDDSQLPKDRFSAERLKGVDSTLKIQPAKLEDSAVYLCASSLGVGTQETQYFGPGTRLLVL.